Presented here are 21 T cell receptor beta chains from one specimen sequenced in a study of blood T cell repertoires in COVID-19. Libraries were prepared by immunoSEQ multiplex PCR; TCRdb keeps only in-frame clonotypes and omits some of them. The sample lists about 91,000 clones; 82% were seen once. Sequencing was done on a sample of peripheral blood. These TCRs come from a man between 50 and 59 years old with active or convalescent COVID-19.

This chain links TRBV7-6 with TRBJ1-4; D is possibly TRBD1 (5 bases). V was pared by 4 bases and J by 0 bases, with 9 bases between. The length of the CDR3 is 15 residues. Germline lookup yields CDR1 SGHVS and CDR2 FNYEAQ. CDR3 DNA: TGTGCCAGCAGCTCTGACAGCGCAACTAATGAAAAACTGTTTTTT. Amino acids: CASSSDSATNEKLFF.

The chain combines TRBV30 with TRBJ1-2; possibly TRBD1 for D (5 bases). The CDR3 runs to 16 residues. Germline V gene data show CDR1 as GTSNPN and CDR2 as SVGIG (reference sequence). V was cut by 2 bases and J by 0 bases, with 16 bases left in between. CDR3 DNA: TGTGCCTGGAGTCCCTCGACAGCCCTAACTAACTATGGCTACACCTTC. Protein sequence: CAWSPSTALTNYGYTF.

The rearrangement uses TRBV19 and TRBJ2-5; D ambiguous. The CDR3 has 13 residues. Germline V gene data show CDR1 as LNHDA and CDR2 as SQIVND (reference sequence). Trimming cost V 6 bases and J 2 bases, with 10 bases left between them. The CDR3 coding sequence is TGTGCCAGTAGCGCCTTGAGACAAGAGACCCAGTACTTC. The encoded protein is CASSALRQETQYF.

The chain combines TRBV7-8 with TRBJ2-3; the D is unclear. In germline, CDR1 is SGHVS, CDR2 FQNEAQ. V was shortened by 1 base and J by 1 base, with 9 bases between the two germline ends. This CDR3 spans 15 amino acids. The CDR3 DNA follows: TGTGCCAGCAGCTTAGTCAAAACAGGCACAGATACGCAGTATTTT. Its protein product is CASSLVKTGTDTQYF.

V is TRBV4-2 and J is TRBJ2-3, with 10 bases aligning to TRBD1. V trimming: 3 bases; J trimming: 3 bases; junction bases outside the gene matches: 6. Germline V gene sequence: CDR1 LGHNA, CDR2 YNFKEQ. CDR3 size: 16 residues. In DNA form, the CDR3 reads TGTGCCAGCAGCCACGAAGACAGGGGGCGGACAGATACGCAGTATTTT. Translated: CASSHEDRGRTDTQYF.

DNA for the CDR3: TGTGCCATCAGTGCGGACGGACAGGGCGCCAAAAACATTCAGTACTTC. Protein product: CAISADGQGAKNIQYF. The chain employs TRBV10-3 and TRBJ2-4, with 8 nucleotides matching TRBD1. Trimming cost V 4 bases and J 1 base; bases outside gene matches: 6. CDR1 is ENHRY, CDR2 SYGVKD, per germline. The CDR3 length is 16 residues.

V is TRBV11-2 and J is TRBJ2-5; tentative D call: TRBD1 (6 bases). Germline-derived CDR1 and CDR2 are SGHAT and FQNNGV. CDR3 length: 13 residues. Trimming left V 3 bases short and J 4 bases short, with 9 bases between. The CDR3 here is CASSFTGPETQYF. In DNA form, the CDR3 reads TGTGCCAGCAGCTTTACAGGGCCAGAGACCCAGTACTTC.

J is TRBJ1-1 and V is TRBV28; D is perhaps TRBD1 (6 bases). V was pared by 4 bases and J by 4 bases, with 13 bases between. Germline assignment: CDR1 MDHEN and CDR2 SYDVKM. The length of the CDR3 is 14 residues. The CDR3 DNA reads as TGTGCCAGCAGTTGGACCAAACAGGGCACTGAAGCTTTCTTT. Its protein product is CASSWTKQGTEAFF.

The chain joins TRBV10-1 to TRBJ2-3; TRBD1 aligns across 8 bases. The CDR3 has 15 residues. From germline, CDR1 is WNHNN and CDR2 SYGVQD (reference sequence). Germline trimming cut 2 bases from V and 4 bases from J; bases unmatched to any gene: 5. CDR3 sequence: CASSEMNRGSDTQYF. Here the CDR3 DNA reads TGCGCCAGCAGTGAGATGAACAGGGGGTCAGATACGCAGTATTTT.

V and J are TRBV6-6 and TRBJ1-5; maybe TRBD1 (5 bases). The length of the CDR3 is 13 residues. Trimming took 3 bases from V and 6 from J, leaving 9 bases between them. Germline CDR1 MNHNY, CDR2 SVGAGI (reference sequence). CDR3 amino acids: CASSYRGGQPQHF. The CDR3 DNA reads as TGTGCCAGCAGTTATCGGGGGGGTCAGCCCCAGCATTTT.

The chain couples TRBV5-8 to TRBJ2-6; 8 nucleotides match TRBD1. Germline V CDR1 and CDR2: SGHTS, YDEGEE. V lost 2 bases to trimming and J lost 0 bases; unmatched junction nucleotides: 7. The CDR3 totals 18 residues. The CDR3 loop reads CASSFRDRPFSGANVLTF. Written as DNA, the CDR3 is TGTGCCAGCAGCTTCCGGGACAGGCCTTTCTCTGGGGCCAACGTCCTGACTTTC.

J is TRBJ1-2 and V is TRBV6-5; 7 positions match TRBD1. The CDR3 is 14 amino acids. The V and J ends lost 7 bases and 7 bases, in that order; junction bases with no gene match: 12. Germline V gene data show CDR1 as MNHEY and CDR2 as SVGAGI. CDR3 amino acids: CASKQLGDRPGYTF. The CDR3 nucleotides are TGTGCCAGCAAACAGCTCGGGGACAGACCTGGCTACACCTTC.

J is TRBJ1-2 and V is TRBV10-3, with a weak D call TRBD1 (6 bases). V was trimmed by 8 bases and J by 4 bases, leaving 11 bases between them. The CDR3 runs 12 residues. The germline V gene encodes CDR1 ENHRY and CDR2 SYGVKD. As DNA, the CDR3 is TGTGCCATCCACAGGGAAGGCTATGGCTACACCTTC. Its protein product is CAIHREGYGYTF.

The chain employs TRBV6-1 and TRBJ1-2; 7 nucleotides agree with TRBD1. The CDR3 totals 14 residues. Trimming removed 5 bases from V and 2 bases from J; junction bases left unmatched: 5. Germline CDR1 reads MNHNS; CDR2 reads SASEGT. CDR3 in DNA: TGTGCCAGCAGTAACCGGGACAGCAACTATGGCTACACCTTC. Protein product: CASSNRDSNYGYTF.

V usage is TRBV2 and J usage is TRBJ2-5, with D possibly matching TRBD1 (6 bases). V was clipped by 4 bases and J by 4 bases, with 10 bases between them. The CDR3 is made up of 13 amino acids. Germline CDR1 SNHLY, CDR2 FYNNEI. The CDR3 bases are TGTGCCAGCAGTGGGGGACAACGAGAGACCCAGTACTTC. This encodes CASSGGQRETQYF.

The chain recombines TRBV20-1 with TRBJ2-1; D not resolved. V lost 5 bases and J 3 bases, leaving 5 bases between the germline ends. This CDR3 is 11 amino acids long. CDR1 and CDR2 (germline): DFQATT, SNEGSKA (reference sequence). In DNA form, the CDR3 reads TGCAGTGCTCCTTTCTACAATGAGCAGTTCTTC. Amino acid sequence: CSAPFYNEQFF.

The V call is TRBV28, the J call TRBJ2-2, with a tentative D call TRBD1 (6 bases). Germline-derived CDR1 and CDR2 are MDHEN and SYDVKM. The V gene lost 4 bases and the J gene lost 3 bases, with 9 bases spanning the gap. The CDR3 is made up of 14 amino acids. The CDR3 reads CASSSGQHTGELFF. The CDR3 region has the DNA TGTGCCAGCAGTTCAGGACAGCACACCGGGGAGCTGTTTTTT.

The chain has TRBV7-8 and TRBJ2-3, with 8 bases that match TRBD1. The CDR3 has 15 amino acids. V lost 5 bases to trimming and J lost 0 bases; unmatched junction nucleotides: 4. Germline V lookup: CDR1 SGHVS, CDR2 FQNEAQ. The CDR3 DNA follows: TGTGCCAGCAGCCGCCGACAGGGGAGCACAGATACGCAGTATTTT. Amino acids: CASSRRQGSTDTQYF.

V is TRBV28 and J is TRBJ1-5; D perhaps matches TRBD1 (5 bases). The CDR3 is made up of 15 amino acids. Per germline, CDR1 MDHEN and CDR2 SYDVKM. The V gene lost 7 bases and the J gene lost 0 bases, with 13 bases spanning the gap. CDR3 sequence (DNA): TGTGCCAGCAATGCGGGGGGGTATAGCAATCAGCCCCAGCATTTT. This translates into CASNAGGYSNQPQHF.

This clone appeared once. V gene TRBV10-1 combines with J gene TRBJ2-5; D is ambiguous. V lost 4 bases and J lost 1, with 7 bases in between. This CDR3 comprises 13 residues. Germline-derived CDR1 and CDR2 are WNHNN and SYGVQD (reference sequence). The CDR3 DNA follows: TGCGCCAGCAGTGCAGGTACCCAAGAGACCCAGTACTTC. Translated: CASSAGTQETQYF.

The V call is TRBV19, the J call TRBJ2-2; tentatively, D is TRBD1 (6 bases). The V and J ends lost 5 bases and 0 bases respectively, with 13 bases between them. The germline V gene has CDR1 LNHDA and CDR2 SQIVND (reference sequence). The CDR3 spans 16 residues. The CDR3 loop reads CASSLYRAPNTGELFF. The DNA for the CDR3 is TGTGCCAGTAGTTTATACAGGGCGCCGAACACCGGGGAGCTGTTTTTT.